Shown below are 29 T cell receptor beta chains from a single sample sequenced in a study of early T cells in non-severe SARS-CoV-2 infection. TCRdb re-called the 5' RACE reads through MiXCR, storing one row per CDR3 protein. This table has around 53,000 distinct CDR3 sequences, more than 6.5% appearing once. The sample taken for sequencing was whole blood. Every receptor here comes from an adult who was a healthcare worker with PCR-confirmed SARS-CoV-2 infection or an uninfected control (not recorded which).

This clonotype was seen many times. The CDR3 is CAWSAGLAADTQYF. For the CDR3, the DNA is TGTGCCTGGAGCGCTGGACTAGCCGCGGATACGCAGTATTTT. The chain links TRBV30 to TRBJ2-3; the match to TRBD2 covers 8 bases. The germline V gene encodes CDR1 GTSNPN and CDR2 SVGIG (reference sequence). J was trimmed by 6 bases and V by 3 bases; bases with no gene match: 8. The CDR3 loop spans 14 amino acids.

At least ten counts were recorded for this clonotype. The V call is TRBV19, the J call TRBJ2-3; D might be TRBD2 (7 bases). The CDR3 length is 15 residues. The germline V and J ends were trimmed by 7 bases and 1 base, with 15 bases remaining between them. Germline-derived CDR1 and CDR2 are LNHDA and SQIVND (reference sequence). The CDR3 nucleotides are TGTGCCAGTAACCGGGGGGCAGGGGGCACAGATACGCAGTATTTT. Its protein is CASNRGAGGTDTQYF.

The sample holds many counts of this clonotype. The chain recombines TRBV18 with TRBJ1-5; 8 bases line up with TRBD1. CDR1 is KGHSH and CDR2 is LQKENI in the germline V gene. This CDR3 is 17 amino acids long. V lost 1 base, J lost 0 bases, and 5 bases stayed unmatched. This CDR3 is CASSPLAGGNSNQPQHF. The CDR3 nucleotides read TGTGCCAGCTCACCACTTGCAGGGGGCAATAGCAATCAGCCCCAGCATTTT. Variable domain in full (rest from reference TRBV18 and TRBJ1-5): NAGVMQNPRHLVRRRGQEARLRCSPMKGHSHVYWYRQLPEEGLKFMVYLQKENIIDESGMPKERFSAEFPKEGPSILRIQQVVRGDSAAYFCASSPLAGGNSNQPQHFGDGTRLSIL.

There are a few counts of this clonotype. V and J are TRBV12-3 or TRBV12-4 and TRBJ2-1, with D perhaps TRBD2 (7 bases). The CDR3 consists of 15 residues. V was shortened by 1 base and J by 5 bases, with 12 bases between the two germline ends. CDR3 loop: CASSLEGGLHNEQFF. In nucleotides, the CDR3 is TGTGCCAGCAGTTTAGAGGGGGGGTTGCACAATGAGCAGTTCTTC.

This clonotype was seen ten or more times. V and J are TRBV27 and TRBJ2-3; TRBD1 agrees at 10 bases. Trimming removed 6 bases from V and 3 bases from J; junction bases left unmatched: 6. Germline V gene sequence: CDR1 MNHEY, CDR2 SMNVEV (reference sequence). The CDR3 covers 15 residues. This CDR3 reads CASSGWDRGTDTQYF. CDR3 nucleotides: TGTGCCAGCAGCGGGTGGGACAGGGGAACAGATACGCAGTATTTT.

The chain joins TRBV5-5 to TRBJ2-1; the match to TRBD2 covers 9 bases. The CDR3 loop spans 15 amino acids. V lost 4 bases, J lost 7 bases, and 9 bases stayed unmatched. The V gene's germline CDR1 is SGHKS and CDR2 YYEKEE (reference sequence). The CDR3 is CASSLFDSGGNEQFF. The CDR3 DNA is TGTGCCAGCAGCCTATTTGATAGCGGGGGAAATGAGCAGTTCTTC.

The V gene is TRBV7-9, the J gene TRBJ2-2, with TRBD1 matching 8 bases. Trimming at V came to 6 bases and at J to 6 bases, leaving 9 bases not matched to a gene. The CDR3 is 15 amino acids. Germline CDR1 reads SEHNR; CDR2 reads FQNEAQ (reference sequence). The CDR3 bases are TGTGCCAGCAGTTTCCTCCAGGGGGCTGCCGGGGAGCTGTTTTTT. Translation: CASSFLQGAAGELFF.

The chain employs TRBV12-3 or TRBV12-4 and TRBJ2-4, with D perhaps TRBD1 (6 bases). The CDR3 is 15 amino acids. V lost 3 bases and J 4 bases, leaving 13 bases between the germline ends. The CDR3 loop is CASSLEGGGKNIQYF. Written as DNA, the CDR3 is TGTGCCAGCAGTTTGGAAGGGGGTGGGAAAAACATTCAGTACTTC.

This chain links TRBV14 with TRBJ2-2; perhaps TRBD1 as D (6 bases). Trimming pared 0 bases from V and 4 bases from J, leaving 12 bases between. Germline CDR1 SGHDN, CDR2 FVKESK. The CDR3 runs to 16 residues. The CDR3 region has the DNA TGTGCCAGCAGCCAAGATTTGAGGGGGTCCACCGGGGAGCTGTTTTTT. Translated, it gives CASSQDLRGSTGELFF.

Only a few counts were recorded for this clonotype. V is TRBV12-3 or TRBV12-4 and J is TRBJ2-3, with D hard to call. Trimming stripped 4 bases from V and 4 bases from J, with 9 bases between. The CDR3 has 13 residues. CDR3 nucleotide sequence: TGTGCCAGCAGTTACCTTCTAGCAGATACGCAGTATTTT. It encodes CASSYLLADTQYF.

This clonotype was seen many times. The rearrangement links TRBV19 to TRBJ1-6, with unresolved D. V lost 2 bases, J lost 0 bases, and 11 bases lay in between. Per the germline V gene, CDR1 is LNHDA and CDR2 is SQIVND (reference sequence). The CDR3 has 17 amino acids. DNA for the CDR3: TGTGCCAGTAGTATATCGGCAGGAGTCTCCTATAATTCACCCCTCCACTTT. Protein: CASSISAGVSYNSPLHF.

This clonotype has at least ten counts. The chain joins TRBV29-1 to TRBJ1-1; D unresolved. Trimming took 3 bases from V and 1 from J, leaving 3 bases between them. This CDR3 has 11 residues. CDR1 is SQVTM and CDR2 is ANQGSEA in the germline V gene. DNA for the CDR3: TGCAGCGTTGAGCGGAACACTGAAGCTTTCTTT. Residues: CSVERNTEAFF.

This clonotype has a handful of counts. The chain joins TRBV11-2 to TRBJ2-1; possibly TRBD2 for D (5 bases). Per germline, CDR1 SGHAT and CDR2 FQNNGV. The CDR3 spans 16 residues. V dropped 0 bases and J dropped 0 bases, with 9 bases sitting between them. CDR3 sequence: CASSLDFGVSYNEQFF. CDR3 bases: TGTGCCAGCAGCTTAGATTTCGGGGTCTCCTACAATGAGCAGTTCTTC. Together with reference TRBV11-2 and TRBJ2-1, the CDR3 gives the full variable domain: EAGVAQSPRYKIIEKRQSVAFWCNPISGHATLYWYQQILGQGPKLLIQFQNNGVVDDSQLPKDRFSAERLKGVDSTLKIQPAKLEDSAVYLCASSLDFGVSYNEQFFGPGTRLTVL.

This clonotype came up many times. This rearrangement joins TRBV6-6 to TRBJ1-1; 7 bases fit TRBD1. Looked up from germline, CDR1 is MNHNY and CDR2 is SVGAGI (reference sequence). V gave up 5 bases and J gave up 6 bases; unmatched junction bases: 9. The CDR3 consists of 14 residues. The CDR3 nucleotides read TGTGCCAGCAGTGGCGGACAGGTGGGGCCTGAAGCTTTCTTT. Translating it yields CASSGGQVGPEAFF.

There are many counts of this clonotype. The chain is built from TRBV5-1 and TRBJ1-1; D uncertain. CDR3 length: 15 amino acids. Trimming stripped 3 bases from V and 1 base from J, with 13 bases between. Germline values: CDR1 SGHRS, CDR2 YFSETQ. This chain's CDR3 is CASSSEWRRNTEAFF. The CDR3 nucleotides read TGCGCCAGCAGCTCCGAGTGGCGGAGGAACACTGAAGCTTTCTTT.

This clonotype was counted only a few times. The genes are TRBV3-1 and TRBJ2-1, with 12 bases fitting TRBD1. With V trimmed by 3 bases and J by 6 bases, 9 bases remained unmatched. Germline lookup yields CDR1 LGHDT and CDR2 YNNKEL (reference sequence). The length of the CDR3 is 17 residues. The chain's CDR3 is CASSQHPGQGAINEQFF. CDR3 DNA sequence: TGTGCCAGCAGCCAGCACCCGGGACAGGGGGCAATCAATGAGCAGTTCTTC.

With respect to this clonotype: One end of the junction is discordant with germline, which a read error may explain. The chain uses TRBV2 and TRBJ2-2, with D maybe TRBD2 (7 bases). The CDR3 extends over 15 amino acids. Germline CDR1 and CDR2: SNHLY and FYNNEI. In DNA, the CDR3 is TGCGCCACCCAAGGGGGGGGGCAGGTCACCGGGGAGCTGTTTTTT. The encoded protein is CATQGGGQVTGELFF.

The chain combines TRBV6-4 with TRBJ2-6, with D perhaps TRBD1 (6 bases). From germline, CDR1 is MRHNA and CDR2 SNTAGT. The V and J ends lost 3 bases and 0 bases respectively, with 12 bases between them. This CDR3 is 17 amino acids long. The CDR3 DNA is TGTGCCAGCAGTGATCTGGACAGTAGCTCTGGGGCCAACGTCCTGACTTTC. Translation: CASSDLDSSSGANVLTF.

This clonotype was recorded at least ten times. The chain joins TRBV18 to TRBJ1-1; 8 bases are a match to TRBD1. The V and J ends lost 8 bases and 11 bases, in that order; junction bases with no gene match: 10. Germline loops: CDR1 KGHSH, CDR2 LQKENI. The CDR3 is 12 residues long. CDR3 nucleotide sequence: TGTGCCAGCAGATCCGGACAGGGCGTCGCTTTCTTT. Protein product: CASRSGQGVAFF.

This clonotype occurred a few times. This chain connects TRBV12-3 or TRBV12-4 to TRBJ2-1; 7 bases agree with TRBD1. J gave up 4 bases and V 1 base, and 7 bases lay outside the gene matches. There are 16 residues in the CDR3. The CDR3 sequence: CASSLGLGQHYNEQFF. In DNA, the CDR3 is TGTGCCAGCAGTTTAGGTCTGGGACAGCATTACAATGAGCAGTTCTTC.

The chain's CDR3 is CASSPGTGDGGELFF. CDR3 DNA sequence: TGTGCCAGCTCACCAGGGACAGGGGACGGCGGGGAGCTGTTTTTT. The chain employs TRBV18 and TRBJ2-2; 10 bases are shared with TRBD1. The CDR3 contains 15 residues. V lost 2 bases to trimming and J lost 7 bases; unmatched junction nucleotides: 4. Germline V CDR1 and CDR2: KGHSH, LQKENI.

The rearrangement links TRBV5-1 to TRBJ1-1; the D is unclear. The V end was cut by 0 bases, the J end by 1 base, with 7 bases between. CDR1 and CDR2 (germline): SGHRS, YFSETQ. The CDR3 is 14 amino acids. CDR3 in amino acids: CASSLATANTEAFF. CDR3 bases: TGCGCCAGCAGCTTGGCCACCGCGAACACTGAAGCTTTCTTT. Full variable domain (rest looked up from reference TRBV5-1 and TRBJ1-1): KAGVTQTPRYLIKTRGQQVTLSCSPISGHRSVSWYQQTPGQGLQFLFEYFSETQRNKGNFPGRFSGRQFSNSRSEMNVSTLELGDSALYLCASSLATANTEAFFGQGTRLTVV.

The table lists this clonotype with a few counts. This chain uses TRBV2 with TRBJ2-3; 10 bases agree with TRBD1. After removal of 7 bases from V and 4 bases from J, the junction contained 8 bases not matched to a gene. In germline, CDR1 is SNHLY, CDR2 FYNNEI. CDR3 length equals 15 residues. CDR3 amino acids: CASTPDRGRPDTQYF. The CDR3 region has the DNA TGTGCCAGCACCCCAGACAGGGGGCGTCCAGATACGCAGTATTTT.

This clonotype was observed many times. The V and J genes are TRBV6-6 and TRBJ1-4, with a possible D match to TRBD1 (5 bases). The CDR3 contains 14 residues. Trimming stripped 4 bases from V and 6 bases from J, with 12 bases between. Germline V CDR1 and CDR2: MNHNY, SVGAGI (reference sequence). CDR3 DNA sequence: TGTGCCAGCAGTTCATCAGGGAGGGATGAAAAACTGTTTTTT. This gives the protein CASSSSGRDEKLFF.

In this sample, this clonotype turned up a few times. The J gene is TRBJ2-3, the V gene TRBV10-3; tentatively, D is TRBD1 (5 bases). Between the trimmed V and J ends, which lost 8 bases and 4 bases, there was a span of 16 bases. The CDR3 covers 14 residues. Germline V lookup: CDR1 ENHRY, CDR2 SYGVKD. The CDR3 DNA is TGTGCCATCCGAGTGGGGCCGGCCGCAGATACGCAGTATTTT. Its translation is CAIRVGPAADTQYF.

This clonotype was counted many times. V usage is TRBV6-2 or TRBV6-3 and J usage is TRBJ1-1; 12 bases are shared with TRBD1. Germline CDR1 MNHEY, CDR2 SVGEGT. Trimming took 1 base from V and 4 from J; bases not matched to a gene: 7. The CDR3 is made up of 17 amino acids. CDR3 nucleotide sequence: TGTGCCAGCAGTTACTTTTCCGGGACAGGGGGCTCCACTGAAGCTTTCTTT. This codes for CASSYFSGTGGSTEAFF.

The chain uses TRBV6-5 and TRBJ1-1; D unclear. The V gene lost 4 bases and the J gene lost 8 bases, with 11 bases spanning the gap. The germline CDR1 and CDR2 sequences are MNHEY and SVGAGI. The CDR3 sequence is 12 residues long. The CDR3 bases are TGTGCCAGCAGTTCCACCCACAAGGAAGCTTTCTTT. Protein product: CASSSTHKEAFF.

At least ten counts were recorded for this clonotype. This chain links TRBV5-6 with TRBJ2-2; 9 bases line up with TRBD1. The CDR3 sequence is 15 residues long. Trimming cost V 4 bases and J 1 base; bases outside gene matches: 2. Germline CDR1 SGHDT, CDR2 YYEEEE. The CDR3 DNA sequence: TGTGCCAGCAGCACGACAGGGGGGAACACCGGGGAGCTGTTTTTT. This encodes CASSTTGGNTGELFF. Supplemented by reference TRBV5-6 and TRBJ2-2, the full variable domain reads DAGVTQSPTHLIKTRGQQVTLRCSPKSGHDTVSWYQQALGQGPQFIFQYYEEEERQRGNFPDRFSGHQFPNYSSELNVNALLLGDSALYLCASSTTGGNTGELFFGEGSRLTVL.

The V and J genes are TRBV6-1 and TRBJ1-2, with D uncertain. V lost 5 bases, J lost 8 bases, and 21 bases lay in between. The germline CDR1 and CDR2 sequences are MNHNS and SASEGT. The CDR3 extends over 15 amino acids. The CDR3 coding sequence is TGTGCCAGCAGTTTGGGGAAAGTAGGCCCTACGGGCTACACCTTC. It translates to CASSLGKVGPTGYTF.